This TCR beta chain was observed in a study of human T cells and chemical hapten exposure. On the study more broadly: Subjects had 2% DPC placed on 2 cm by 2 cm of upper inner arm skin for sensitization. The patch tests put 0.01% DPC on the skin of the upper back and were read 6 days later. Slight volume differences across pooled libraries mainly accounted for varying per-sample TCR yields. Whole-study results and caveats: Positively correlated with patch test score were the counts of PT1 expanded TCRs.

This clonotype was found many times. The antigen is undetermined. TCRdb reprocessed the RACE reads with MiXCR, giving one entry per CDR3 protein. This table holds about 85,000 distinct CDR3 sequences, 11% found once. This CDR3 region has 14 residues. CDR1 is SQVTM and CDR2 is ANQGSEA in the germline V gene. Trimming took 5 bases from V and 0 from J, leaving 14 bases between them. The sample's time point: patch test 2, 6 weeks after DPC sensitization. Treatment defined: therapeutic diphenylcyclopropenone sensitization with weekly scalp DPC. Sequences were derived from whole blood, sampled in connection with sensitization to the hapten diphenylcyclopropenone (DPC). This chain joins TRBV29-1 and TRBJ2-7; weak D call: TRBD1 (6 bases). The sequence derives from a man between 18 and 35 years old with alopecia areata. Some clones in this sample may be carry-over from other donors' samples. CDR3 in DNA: TGCAGCGTTCTGGGGGACACCTCCTCCTACGAGCAGTACTTC. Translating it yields CSVLGDTSSYEQYF.